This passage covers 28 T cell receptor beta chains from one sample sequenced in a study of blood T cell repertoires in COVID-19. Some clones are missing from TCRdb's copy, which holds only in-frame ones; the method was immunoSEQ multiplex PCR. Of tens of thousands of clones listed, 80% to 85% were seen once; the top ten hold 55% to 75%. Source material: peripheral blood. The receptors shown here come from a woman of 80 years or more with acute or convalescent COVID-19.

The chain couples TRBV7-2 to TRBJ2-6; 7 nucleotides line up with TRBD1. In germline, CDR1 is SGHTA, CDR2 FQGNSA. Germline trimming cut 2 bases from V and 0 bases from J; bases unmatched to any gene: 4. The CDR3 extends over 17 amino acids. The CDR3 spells CASSLWTGHSGANVLTF. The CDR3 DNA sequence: TGTGCCAGCAGCTTATGGACAGGCCACTCTGGGGCCAACGTCCTGACTTTC.

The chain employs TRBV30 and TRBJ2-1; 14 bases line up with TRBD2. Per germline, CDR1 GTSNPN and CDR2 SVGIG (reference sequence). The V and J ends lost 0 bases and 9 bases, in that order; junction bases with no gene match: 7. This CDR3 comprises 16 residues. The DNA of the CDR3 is TGTGCCTGGAGTGTATCGGCCGGACTAGCGGGAGGTGAGCAGTTCTTC. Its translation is CAWSVSAGLAGGEQFF.

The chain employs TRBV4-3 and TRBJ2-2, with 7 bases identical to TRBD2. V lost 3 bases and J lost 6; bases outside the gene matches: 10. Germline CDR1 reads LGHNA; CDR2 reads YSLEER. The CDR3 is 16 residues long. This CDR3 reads CASSHHRPTSAGELFF. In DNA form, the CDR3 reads TGCGCCAGCAGCCATCACCGCCCAACTAGCGCCGGGGAGCTGTTTTTT.

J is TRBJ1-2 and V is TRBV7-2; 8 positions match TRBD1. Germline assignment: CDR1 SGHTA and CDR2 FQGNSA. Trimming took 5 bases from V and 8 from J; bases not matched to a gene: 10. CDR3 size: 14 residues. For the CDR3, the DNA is TGTGCCAGCAGCCCCGCTCCCTCAGGGGGCGGCTACACCTTC. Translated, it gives CASSPAPSGGGYTF.

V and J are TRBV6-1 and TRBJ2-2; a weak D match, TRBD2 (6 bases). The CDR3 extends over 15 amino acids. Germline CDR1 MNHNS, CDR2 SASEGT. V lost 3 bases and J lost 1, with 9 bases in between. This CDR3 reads CASSEGTVNTGELFF. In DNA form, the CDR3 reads TGTGCCAGCAGTGAGGGGACTGTGAACACCGGGGAGCTGTTTTTT.

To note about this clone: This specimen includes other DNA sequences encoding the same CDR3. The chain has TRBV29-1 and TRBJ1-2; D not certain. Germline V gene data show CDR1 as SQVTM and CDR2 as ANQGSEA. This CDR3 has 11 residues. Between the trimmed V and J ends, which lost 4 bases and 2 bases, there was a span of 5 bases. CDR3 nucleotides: TGCAGCGTTGGCGGAAACTATGGCTACACCTTC. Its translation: CSVGGNYGYTF.

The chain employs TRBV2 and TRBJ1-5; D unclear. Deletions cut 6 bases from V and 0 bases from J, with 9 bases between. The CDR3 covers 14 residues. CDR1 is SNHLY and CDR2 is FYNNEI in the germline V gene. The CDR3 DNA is TGTGCCAGCAGAACACCGATTAGCAATCAGCCCCAGCATTTT. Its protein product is CASRTPISNQPQHF.

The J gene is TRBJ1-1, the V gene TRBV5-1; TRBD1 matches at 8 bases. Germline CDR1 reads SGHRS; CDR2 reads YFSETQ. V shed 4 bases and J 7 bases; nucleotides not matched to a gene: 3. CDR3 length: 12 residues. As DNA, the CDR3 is TGCGCCAGCAGCGGACAGGGACTTGAAGCTTTCTTT. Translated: CASSGQGLEAFF.

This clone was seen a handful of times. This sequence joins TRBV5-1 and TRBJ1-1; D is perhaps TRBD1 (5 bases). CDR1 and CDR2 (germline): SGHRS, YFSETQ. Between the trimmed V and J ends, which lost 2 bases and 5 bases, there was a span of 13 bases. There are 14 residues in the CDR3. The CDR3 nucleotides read TGCGCCAGCAGCTTTAAGGCGCAGGGTACTGAAGCTTTCTTT. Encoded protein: CASSFKAQGTEAFF. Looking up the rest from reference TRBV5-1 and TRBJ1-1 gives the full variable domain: KAGVTQTPRYLIKTRGQQVTLSCSPISGHRSVSWYQQTPGQGLQFLFEYFSETQRNKGNFPGRFSGRQFSNSRSEMNVSTLELGDSALYLCASSFKAQGTEAFFGQGTRLTVV.

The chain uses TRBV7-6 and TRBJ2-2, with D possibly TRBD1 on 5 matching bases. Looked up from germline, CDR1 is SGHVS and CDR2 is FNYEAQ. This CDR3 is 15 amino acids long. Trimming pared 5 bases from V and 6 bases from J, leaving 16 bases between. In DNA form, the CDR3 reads TGTGCCAGCAGCCTCCGGCAGGGCGCCGCCGGGGAGCTGTTTTTT. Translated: CASSLRQGAAGELFF.

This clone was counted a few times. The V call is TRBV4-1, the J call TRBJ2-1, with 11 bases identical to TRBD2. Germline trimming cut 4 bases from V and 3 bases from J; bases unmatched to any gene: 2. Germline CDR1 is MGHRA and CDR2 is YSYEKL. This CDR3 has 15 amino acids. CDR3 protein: CASSRGTSGYNEQFF. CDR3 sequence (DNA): TGCGCCAGCAGCCGAGGGACTAGCGGCTACAATGAGCAGTTCTTC.

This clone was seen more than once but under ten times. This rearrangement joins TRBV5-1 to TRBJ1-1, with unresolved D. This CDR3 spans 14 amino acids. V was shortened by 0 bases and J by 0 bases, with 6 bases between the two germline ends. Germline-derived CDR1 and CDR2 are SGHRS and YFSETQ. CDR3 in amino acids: CASSLATVNTEAFF. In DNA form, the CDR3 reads TGCGCCAGCAGCTTGGCTACCGTGAACACTGAAGCTTTCTTT.

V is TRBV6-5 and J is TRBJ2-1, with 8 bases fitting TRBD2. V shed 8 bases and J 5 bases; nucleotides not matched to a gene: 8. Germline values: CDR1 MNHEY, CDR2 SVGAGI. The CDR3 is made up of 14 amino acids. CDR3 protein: CASREGGPNNEQFF. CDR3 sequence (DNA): TGTGCCAGCCGGGAGGGGGGCCCCAACAATGAGCAGTTCTTC.

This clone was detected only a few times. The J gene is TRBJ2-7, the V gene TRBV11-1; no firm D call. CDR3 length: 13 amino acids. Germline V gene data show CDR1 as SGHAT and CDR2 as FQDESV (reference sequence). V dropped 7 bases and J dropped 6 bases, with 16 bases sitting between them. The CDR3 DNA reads TGTGCCAGCACAGACTGGCCCTCCGTCGAGCAGTACTTC. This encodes CASTDWPSVEQYF.

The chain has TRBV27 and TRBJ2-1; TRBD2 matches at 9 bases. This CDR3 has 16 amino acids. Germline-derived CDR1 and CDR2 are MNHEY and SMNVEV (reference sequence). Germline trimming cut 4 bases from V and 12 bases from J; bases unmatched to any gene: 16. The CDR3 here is CASSSGAAGGPKGQFF. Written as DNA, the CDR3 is TGTGCCAGCAGTTCAGGTGCAGCGGGGGGCCCCAAGGGGCAGTTCTTC.

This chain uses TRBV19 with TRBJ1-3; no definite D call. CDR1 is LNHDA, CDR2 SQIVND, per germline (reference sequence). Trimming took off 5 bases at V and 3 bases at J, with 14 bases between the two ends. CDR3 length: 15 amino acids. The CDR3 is CASSLWSTVGNTIYF. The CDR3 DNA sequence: TGTGCCAGTAGTTTGTGGAGTACGGTTGGAAACACCATATATTTT.

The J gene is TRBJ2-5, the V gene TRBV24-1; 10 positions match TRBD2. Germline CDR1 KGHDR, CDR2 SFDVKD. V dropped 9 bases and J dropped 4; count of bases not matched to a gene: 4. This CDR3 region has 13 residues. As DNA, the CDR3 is TGTGCCACCGCTAGCGGGAGTGTAGAGACCCAGTACTTC. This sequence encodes CATASGSVETQYF.

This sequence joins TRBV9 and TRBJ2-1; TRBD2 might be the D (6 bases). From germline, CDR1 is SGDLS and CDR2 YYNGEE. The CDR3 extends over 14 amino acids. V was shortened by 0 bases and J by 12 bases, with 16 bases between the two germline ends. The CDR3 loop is CASSVATGEVRQFF. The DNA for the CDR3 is TGTGCCAGCAGCGTAGCAACGGGAGAGGTTCGGCAGTTCTTC.

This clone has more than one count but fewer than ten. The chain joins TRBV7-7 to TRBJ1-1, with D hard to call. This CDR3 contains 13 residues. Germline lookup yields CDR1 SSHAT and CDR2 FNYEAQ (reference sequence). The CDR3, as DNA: TGTGCTAGCGGAGCGGACTTGGGCACTGAAGCTTTCTTT. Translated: CASGADLGTEAFF.

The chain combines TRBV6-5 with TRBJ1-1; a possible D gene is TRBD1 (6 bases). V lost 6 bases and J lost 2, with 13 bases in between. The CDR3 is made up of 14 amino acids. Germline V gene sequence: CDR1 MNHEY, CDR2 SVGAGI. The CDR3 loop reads CASRRGEGNTEAFF. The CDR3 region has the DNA TGTGCCAGCAGGAGGGGGGAGGGAAACACTGAAGCTTTCTTT.

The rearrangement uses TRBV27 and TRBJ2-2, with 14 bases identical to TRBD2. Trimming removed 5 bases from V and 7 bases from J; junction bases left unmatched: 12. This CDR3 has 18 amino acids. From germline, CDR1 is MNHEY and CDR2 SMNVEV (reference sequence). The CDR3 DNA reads TGTGCCAGCAGTCCGGCGGGACTAGCGGGAGTTCTTAACGGGGAGCTGTTTTTT. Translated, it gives CASSPAGLAGVLNGELFF.

The CDR3 is CASSWRGNTEAFF. The CDR3 region has the DNA TGTGCCAGCAGCTGGAGGGGGAACACTGAAGCTTTCTTT. This chain links TRBV7-2 with TRBJ1-1, with a weak D call TRBD1 (5 bases). The V and J ends lost 4 bases and 1 base respectively, with 7 bases between them. The CDR3 is 13 residues long. The germline V gene encodes CDR1 SGHTA and CDR2 FQGNSA.

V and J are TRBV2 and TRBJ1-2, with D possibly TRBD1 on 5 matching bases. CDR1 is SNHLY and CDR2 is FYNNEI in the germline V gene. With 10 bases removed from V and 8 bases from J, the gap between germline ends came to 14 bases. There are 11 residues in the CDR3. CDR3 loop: CATGGSIGYTF. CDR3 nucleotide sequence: TGTGCCACCGGGGGTAGTATAGGCTACACCTTC. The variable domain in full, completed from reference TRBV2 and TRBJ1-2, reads EPEVTQTPSHQVTQMGQEVILRCVPISNHLYFYWYRQILGQKVEFLVSFYNNEISEKSEIFDDQFSVERPDGSNFTLKIRSTKLEDSAMYFCATGGSIGYTFGSGTRLTVV.

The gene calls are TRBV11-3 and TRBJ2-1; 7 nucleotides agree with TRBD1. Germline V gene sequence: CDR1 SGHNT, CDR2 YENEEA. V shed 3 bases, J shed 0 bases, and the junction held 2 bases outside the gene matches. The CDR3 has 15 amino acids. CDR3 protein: CASSLGQSSYNEQFF. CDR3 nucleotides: TGTGCCAGCAGCTTGGGACAGAGCTCCTACAATGAGCAGTTCTTC.

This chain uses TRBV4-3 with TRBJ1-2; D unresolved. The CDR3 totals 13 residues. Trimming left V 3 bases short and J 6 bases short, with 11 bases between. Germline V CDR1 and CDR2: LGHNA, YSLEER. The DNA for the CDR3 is TGCGCCAGCAGCCAGGACGTCGGGGATGGCTACACCTTC. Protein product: CASSQDVGDGYTF.

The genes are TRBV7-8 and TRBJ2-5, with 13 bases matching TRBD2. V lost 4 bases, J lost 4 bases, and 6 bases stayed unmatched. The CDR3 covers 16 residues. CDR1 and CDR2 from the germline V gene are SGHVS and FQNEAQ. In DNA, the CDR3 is TGTGCCAGCAGCTCACTGACTAGCGGGAGGACAGAGACCCAGTACTTC. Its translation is CASSSLTSGRTETQYF. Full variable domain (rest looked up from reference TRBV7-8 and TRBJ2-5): GAGVSQSPRYKVAKRGQDVALRCDPISGHVSLFWYQQALGQGPEFLTYFQNEAQLDKSGLPSDRFFAERPEGSVSTLKIQRTQQEDSAVYLCASSSLTSGRTETQYFGPGTRLLVL.

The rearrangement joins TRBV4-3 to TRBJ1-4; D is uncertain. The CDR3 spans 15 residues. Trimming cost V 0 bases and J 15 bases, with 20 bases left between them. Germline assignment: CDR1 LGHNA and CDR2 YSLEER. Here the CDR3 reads CASSQDPTGRRRVFF. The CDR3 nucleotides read TGCGCCAGCAGCCAAGATCCGACTGGGCGACGGAGGGTGTTTTTT.

CDR3 protein: CASSPGQFSNQPQHF. The CDR3 DNA follows: TGTGCCAGCAGCCCTGGACAGTTCAGCAATCAGCCCCAGCATTTT. The chain employs TRBV7-6 and TRBJ1-5; weak D call: TRBD1 (6 bases). V lost 5 bases, J lost 1 base, and 12 bases lay in between. Germline V CDR1 and CDR2: SGHVS, FNYEAQ. The CDR3 runs 15 residues. Full variable domain (remainder filled in from reference TRBV7-6 and TRBJ1-5): GAGVSQSPRYKVTKRGQDVALRCDPISGHVSLYWYRQALGQGPEFLTYFNYEAQQDKSGLPNDRFSAERPEGSISTLTIQRTEQRDSAMYRCASSPGQFSNQPQHFGDGTRLSIL.